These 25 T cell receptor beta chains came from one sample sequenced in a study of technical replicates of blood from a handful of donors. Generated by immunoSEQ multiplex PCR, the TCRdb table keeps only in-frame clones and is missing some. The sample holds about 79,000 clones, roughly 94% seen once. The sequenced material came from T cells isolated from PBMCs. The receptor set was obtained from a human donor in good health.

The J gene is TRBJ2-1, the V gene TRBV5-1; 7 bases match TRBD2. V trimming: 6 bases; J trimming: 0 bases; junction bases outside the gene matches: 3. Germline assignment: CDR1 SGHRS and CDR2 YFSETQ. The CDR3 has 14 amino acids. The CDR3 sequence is CASTERGSYNEQFF. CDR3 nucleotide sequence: TGCGCCAGCACCGAGCGGGGCTCCTACAATGAGCAGTTCTTC.

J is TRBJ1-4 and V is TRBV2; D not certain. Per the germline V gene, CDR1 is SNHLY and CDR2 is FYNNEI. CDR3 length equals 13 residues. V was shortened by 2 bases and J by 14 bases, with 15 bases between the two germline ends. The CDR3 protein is CASSETAEQELFF. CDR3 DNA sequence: TGTGCCAGCAGTGAAACAGCTGAACAAGAGCTGTTTTTT.

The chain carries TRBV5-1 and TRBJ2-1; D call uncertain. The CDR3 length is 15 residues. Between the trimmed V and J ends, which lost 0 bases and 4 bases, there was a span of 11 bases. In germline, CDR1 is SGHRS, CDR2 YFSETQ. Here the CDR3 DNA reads TGCGCCAGCAGCTTGGCCGAAGACTCATACAATGAGCAGTTCTTC. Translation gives CASSLAEDSYNEQFF. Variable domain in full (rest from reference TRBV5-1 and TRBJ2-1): KAGVTQTPRYLIKTRGQQVTLSCSPISGHRSVSWYQQTPGQGLQFLFEYFSETQRNKGNFPGRFSGRQFSNSRSEMNVSTLELGDSALYLCASSLAEDSYNEQFFGPGTRLTVL.

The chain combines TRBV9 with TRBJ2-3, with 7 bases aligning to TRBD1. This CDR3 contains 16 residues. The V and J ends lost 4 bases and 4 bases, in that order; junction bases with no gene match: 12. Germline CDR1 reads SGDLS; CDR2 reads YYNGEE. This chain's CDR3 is CASSPQTGLGADTQYF. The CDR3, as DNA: TGTGCCAGCAGCCCCCAGACAGGGCTAGGCGCAGATACGCAGTATTTT.

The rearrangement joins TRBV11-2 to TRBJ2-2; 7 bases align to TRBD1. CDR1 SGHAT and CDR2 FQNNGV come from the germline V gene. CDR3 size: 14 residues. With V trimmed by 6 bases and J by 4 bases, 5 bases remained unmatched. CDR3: CASRLTGATGELFF. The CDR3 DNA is TGTGCCAGCAGACTAACAGGGGCCACCGGGGAGCTGTTTTTT.

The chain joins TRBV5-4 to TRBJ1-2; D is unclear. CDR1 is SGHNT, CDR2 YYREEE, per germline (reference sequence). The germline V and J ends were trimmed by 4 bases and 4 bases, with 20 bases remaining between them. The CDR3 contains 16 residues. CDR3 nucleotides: TGTGCCAGCAGCCTGTCAACTGCGACTCATCCCTATGGCTACACCTTC. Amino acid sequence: CASSLSTATHPYGYTF.

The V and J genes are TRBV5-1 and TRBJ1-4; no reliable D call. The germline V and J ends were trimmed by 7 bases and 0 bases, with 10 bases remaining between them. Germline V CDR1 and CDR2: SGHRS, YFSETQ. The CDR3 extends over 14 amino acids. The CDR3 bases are TGCGCCAGCGGTCGAGGTGCAACTAATGAAAAACTGTTTTTT. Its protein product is CASGRGATNEKLFF.

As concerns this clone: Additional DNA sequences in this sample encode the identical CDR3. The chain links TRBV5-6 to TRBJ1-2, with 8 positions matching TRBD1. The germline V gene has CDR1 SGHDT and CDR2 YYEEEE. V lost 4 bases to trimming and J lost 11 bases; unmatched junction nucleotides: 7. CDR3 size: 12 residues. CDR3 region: CASSTGQVVYTF. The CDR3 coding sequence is TGTGCCAGCAGCACGGGACAGGTTGTATACACCTTC.

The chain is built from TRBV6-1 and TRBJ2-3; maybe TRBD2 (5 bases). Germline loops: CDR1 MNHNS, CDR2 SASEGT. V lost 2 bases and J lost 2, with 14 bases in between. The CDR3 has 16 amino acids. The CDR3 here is CASSENSAISTDTQYF. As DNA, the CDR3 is TGTGCCAGCAGTGAAAATAGCGCTATTTCCACAGATACGCAGTATTTT.

CDR3 DNA sequence: TGCGCCAGCAGCCAACACCCCCCGGGAGGGAATTCACCCCTCCACTTT. The encoded protein is CASSQHPPGGNSPLHF. This rearrangement joins TRBV4-1 to TRBJ1-6; D remains ambiguous. V lost 2 bases and J 7 bases, leaving 15 bases between the germline ends. CDR3 length: 16 amino acids. The germline gives CDR1 MGHRA, CDR2 YSYEKL.

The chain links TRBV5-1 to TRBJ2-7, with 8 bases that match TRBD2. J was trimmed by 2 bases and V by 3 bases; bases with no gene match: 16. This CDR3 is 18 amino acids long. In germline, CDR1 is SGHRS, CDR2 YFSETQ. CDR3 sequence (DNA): TGCGCCAGCAGCTCCGTTTCGGGTAGGCGGGAGGCCGCCTACGAGCAGTACTTC. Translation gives CASSSVSGRREAAYEQYF.

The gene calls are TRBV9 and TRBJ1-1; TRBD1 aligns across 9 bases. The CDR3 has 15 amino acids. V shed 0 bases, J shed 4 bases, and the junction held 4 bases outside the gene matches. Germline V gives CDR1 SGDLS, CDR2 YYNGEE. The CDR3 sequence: CASSVEGTGFTEAFF. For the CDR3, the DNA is TGTGCCAGCAGCGTAGAGGGGACAGGGTTCACTGAAGCTTTCTTT.

The DNA of the CDR3 is TGTGCCAGCGGCCCGGGCGGGGGGGCCAGAGATACGCAGTATTTT. Its translation: CASGPGGGARDTQYF. The chain is built from TRBV6-1 and TRBJ2-3; 9 nucleotides align to TRBD2. This CDR3 has 15 residues. Germline V gene sequence: CDR1 MNHNS, CDR2 SASEGT. V was pared by 8 bases and J by 5 bases, with 11 bases of the junction left unmatched.

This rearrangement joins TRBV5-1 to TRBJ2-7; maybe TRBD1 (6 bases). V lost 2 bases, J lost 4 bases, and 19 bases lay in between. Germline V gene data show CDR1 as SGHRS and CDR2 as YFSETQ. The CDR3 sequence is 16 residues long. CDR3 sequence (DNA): TGCGCCAGCAGCTTAGTCGTTTACAGGGAATCTTACGAGCAGTACTTC. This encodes CASSLVVYRESYEQYF.

This CDR3 is CASSHGRDTYTDTQYF. The CDR3 DNA follows: TGTGCCAGCAGCCATGGCCGGGACACCTACACAGATACGCAGTATTTT. The chain recombines TRBV28 with TRBJ2-3; possible D gene TRBD1, 6 bases. CDR1 MDHEN and CDR2 SYDVKM come from the germline V gene. V was clipped by 6 bases and J by 2 bases, with 18 bases between them. The length of the CDR3 is 16 residues.

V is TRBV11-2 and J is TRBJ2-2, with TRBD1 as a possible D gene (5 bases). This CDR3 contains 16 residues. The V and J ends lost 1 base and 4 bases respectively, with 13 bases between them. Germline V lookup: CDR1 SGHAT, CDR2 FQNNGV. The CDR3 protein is CASSLVGQGGTGELFF. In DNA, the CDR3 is TGTGCCAGCAGCTTAGTAGGGCAGGGCGGCACCGGGGAGCTGTTTTTT.

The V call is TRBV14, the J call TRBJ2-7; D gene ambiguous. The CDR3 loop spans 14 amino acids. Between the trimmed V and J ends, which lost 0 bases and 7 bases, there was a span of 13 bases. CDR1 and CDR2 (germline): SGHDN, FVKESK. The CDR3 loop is CASSQDYSRREQYF. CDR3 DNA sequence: TGTGCCAGCAGCCAAGATTACTCTAGGCGTGAGCAGTACTTC.

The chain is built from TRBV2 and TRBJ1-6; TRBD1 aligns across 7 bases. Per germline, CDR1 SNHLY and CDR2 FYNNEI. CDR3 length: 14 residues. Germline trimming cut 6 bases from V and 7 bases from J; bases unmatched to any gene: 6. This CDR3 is CASRKTGENSPLHF. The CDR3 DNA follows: TGTGCCAGCAGAAAAACAGGGGAGAATTCACCCCTCCACTTT. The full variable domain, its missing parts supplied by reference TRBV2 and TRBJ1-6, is EPEVTQTPSHQVTQMGQEVILRCVPISNHLYFYWYRQILGQKVEFLVSFYNNEISEKSEIFDDQFSVERPDGSNFTLKIRSTKLEDSAMYFCASRKTGENSPLHFGNGTRLTVT.

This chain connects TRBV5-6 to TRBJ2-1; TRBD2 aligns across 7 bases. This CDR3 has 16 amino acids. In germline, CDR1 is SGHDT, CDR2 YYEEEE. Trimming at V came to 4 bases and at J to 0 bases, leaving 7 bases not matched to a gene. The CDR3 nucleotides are TGTGCCAGCAGCCCCGTCGGCGGGAGCTCCTACAATGAGCAGTTCTTC. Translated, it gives CASSPVGGSSYNEQFF. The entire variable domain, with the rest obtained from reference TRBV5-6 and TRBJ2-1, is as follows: DAGVTQSPTHLIKTRGQQVTLRCSPKSGHDTVSWYQQALGQGPQFIFQYYEEEERQRGNFPDRFSGHQFPNYSSELNVNALLLGDSALYLCASSPVGGSSYNEQFFGPGTRLTVL.

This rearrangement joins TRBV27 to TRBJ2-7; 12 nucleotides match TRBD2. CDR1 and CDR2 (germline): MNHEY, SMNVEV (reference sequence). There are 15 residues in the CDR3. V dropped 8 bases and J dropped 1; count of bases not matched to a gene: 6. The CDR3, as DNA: TGTGCCAGCCAGATGACTAGCGGGGGATCCTACGAGCAGTACTTC. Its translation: CASQMTSGGSYEQYF.

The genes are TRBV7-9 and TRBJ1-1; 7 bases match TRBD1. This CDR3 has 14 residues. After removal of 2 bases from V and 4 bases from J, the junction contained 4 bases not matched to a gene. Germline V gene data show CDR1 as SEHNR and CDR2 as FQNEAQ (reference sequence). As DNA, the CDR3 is TGTGCCAGCAGCTTACCGACAGGGCCCACTGAAGCTTTCTTT. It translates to CASSLPTGPTEAFF. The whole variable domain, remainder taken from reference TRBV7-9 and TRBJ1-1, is DTGVSQNPRHKITKRGQNVTFRCDPISEHNRLYWYRQTLGQGPEFLTYFQNEAQLEKSRLLSDRFSAERPKGSFSTLEIQRTEQGDSAMYLCASSLPTGPTEAFFGQGTRLTVV.

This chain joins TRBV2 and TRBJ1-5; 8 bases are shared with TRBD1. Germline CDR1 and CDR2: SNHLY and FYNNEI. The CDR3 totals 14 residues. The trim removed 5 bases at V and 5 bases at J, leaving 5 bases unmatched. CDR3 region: CASSPTGADQPQHF. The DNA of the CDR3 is TGTGCCAGCAGTCCGACAGGGGCGGATCAGCCCCAGCATTTT. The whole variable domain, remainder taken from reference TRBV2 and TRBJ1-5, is EPEVTQTPSHQVTQMGQEVILRCVPISNHLYFYWYRQILGQKVEFLVSFYNNEISEKSEIFDDQFSVERPDGSNFTLKIRSTKLEDSAMYFCASSPTGADQPQHFGDGTRLSIL.

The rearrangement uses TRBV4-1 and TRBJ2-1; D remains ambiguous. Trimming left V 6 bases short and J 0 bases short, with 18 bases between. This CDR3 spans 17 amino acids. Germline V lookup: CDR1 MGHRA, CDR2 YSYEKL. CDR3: CASRARNVPSSYNEQFF. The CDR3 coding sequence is TGCGCCAGCAGGGCGAGGAACGTACCTAGCTCCTACAATGAGCAGTTCTTC.

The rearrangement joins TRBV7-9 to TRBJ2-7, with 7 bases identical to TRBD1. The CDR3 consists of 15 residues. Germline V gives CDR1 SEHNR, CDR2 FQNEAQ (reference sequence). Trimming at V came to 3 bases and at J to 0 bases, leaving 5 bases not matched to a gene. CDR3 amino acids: CASSLTGQVSYEQYF. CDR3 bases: TGTGCCAGCAGCTTGACAGGGCAGGTCTCCTACGAGCAGTACTTC.

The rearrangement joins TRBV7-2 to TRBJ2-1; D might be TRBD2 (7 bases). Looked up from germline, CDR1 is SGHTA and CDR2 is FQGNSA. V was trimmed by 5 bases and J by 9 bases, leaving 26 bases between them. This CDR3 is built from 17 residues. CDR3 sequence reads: CASSPPRGGAISGEQFF. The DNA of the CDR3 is TGTGCCAGCAGCCCCCCCCGTGGGGGGGCCATCTCAGGTGAGCAGTTCTTC.